This T cell receptor beta chain was captured in a study of shared clonotypes between healthy human individuals. Regarding the study as a whole: At large depth, rarefaction still showed sorted-subset sequencing to be incomplete. Donor scarcity curtailed the genetic and exposure-history diversity represented herein.

Concerning this clone itself: Its antigen is undetermined.

The CDR3 length is 13 residues. Germline-derived CDR1 and CDR2 are SGHTA and FQGNSA. Trimming stripped 5 bases from V and 6 bases from J, with 10 bases between. Here immunoSEQ multiplex PCR was the method, and the copy in TCRdb shows in-frame clones only, minus some. The sample has more than 2,000,000 clones; about 92% are singletons. The rearrangement uses TRBV7-2 and TRBJ2-2; D remains unclear. This receptor was identified in a man in his late teens or twenties in good health. Source material: naive CD4+ T cells sorted from blood. Subset specified: CD45RA+ positively selected. The CDR3 nucleotides read TGTGCCAGCAGCGGGTCCAATGCCGGGGAGCTGTTTTTT. Protein product: CASSGSNAGELFF. The whole variable domain, filled in from reference TRBV7-2 and TRBJ2-2, reads GAGVSQSPSNKVTEKGKDVELRCDPISGHTALYWYRQSLGQGLEFLIYFQGNSAPDKSGLPSDRFSAERTGGSVSTLTIQRTQQEDSAVYLCASSGSNAGELFFGEGSRLTVL.